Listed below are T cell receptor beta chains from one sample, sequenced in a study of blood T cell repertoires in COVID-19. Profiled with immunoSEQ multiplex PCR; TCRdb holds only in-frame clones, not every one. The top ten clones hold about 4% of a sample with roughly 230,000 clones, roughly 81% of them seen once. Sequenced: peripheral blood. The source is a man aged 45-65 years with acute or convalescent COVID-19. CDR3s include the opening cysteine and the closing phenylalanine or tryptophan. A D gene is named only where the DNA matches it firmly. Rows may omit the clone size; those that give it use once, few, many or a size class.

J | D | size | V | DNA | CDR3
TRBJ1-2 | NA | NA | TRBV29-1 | TGCAGCGGTGGGGACTTCTATGGCTACACCTTC | CSGGDFYGYTF
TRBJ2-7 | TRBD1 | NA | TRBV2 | TGTGCCAGCAGTGAATTTGGGACAGTGTTAGGGTACGAGCAGTACTTC | CASSEFGTVLGYEQYF
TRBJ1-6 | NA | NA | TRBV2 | TGTGCCAGCAGGCTGGAGAGGGTCTCCCTCCACTTT | CASRLERVSLHF
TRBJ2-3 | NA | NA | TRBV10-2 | TGCGCCAGCAGTGAGGTAGGGAGCCCCACAGATACGCAGTATTTT | CASSEVGSPTDTQYF
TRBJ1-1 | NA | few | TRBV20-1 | TGCAGTGCTAGTCACGGTTTCACTGAAGCTTTCTTT | CSASHGFTEAFF
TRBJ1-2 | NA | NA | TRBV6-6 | TGTGCCAGCAGGATCAACAGGGTGTCTAACTATGGCTACACCTTC | CASRINRVSNYGYTF
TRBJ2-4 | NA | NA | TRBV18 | TGTGCCAGCTCACCAGGGCAAGATGCCAAAAACATTCAGTACTTC | CASSPGQDAKNIQYF
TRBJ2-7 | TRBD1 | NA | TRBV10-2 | TGCGCCAGCAGAAATGGGGGACAGGGGAACTACGAGCAGTACTTC | CASRNGGQGNYEQYF
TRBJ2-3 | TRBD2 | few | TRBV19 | TGTGCCAGTAGTTCCCTAGCGGATAACACAGATACGCAGTATTTT | CASSSLADNTDTQYF
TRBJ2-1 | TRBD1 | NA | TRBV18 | TGTGCCAGCTCACAGGGACAGGGTGCCTACAATGAGCAGTTCTTC | CASSQGQGAYNEQFF
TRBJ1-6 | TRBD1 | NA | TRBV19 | TGTGCCAGTAGACCACCCCGGACAGGGGGCGATTCACCCCTCCACTTT | CASRPPRTGGDSPLHF
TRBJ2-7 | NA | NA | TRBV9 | TGTGCCAGCAGCGAGCGTTGGGGGCCAACCTACGAGCAGTACTTC | CASSERWGPTYEQYF
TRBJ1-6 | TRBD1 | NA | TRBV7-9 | TGTGCCAGCAGCTTGGACAGGGTTAATTCACCCCTCCACTTT | CASSLDRVNSPLHF
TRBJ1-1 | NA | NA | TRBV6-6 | TGTGCCAGCGGGGAGGGTAACACTGAAGCTTTCTTT | CASGEGNTEAFF
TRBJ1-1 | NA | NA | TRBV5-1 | TGCGCCAGCAGCCCCTGGCAGGTGAACACTGAAGCTTTCTTT | CASSPWQVNTEAFF
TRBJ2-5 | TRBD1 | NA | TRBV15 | TGTGCCACCAGCGAAGGGGGCTTAGAGACCCAGTACTTC | CATSEGGLETQYF
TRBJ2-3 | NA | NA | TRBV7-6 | TGTGCCAGCAGCTTCCCGGCAGGGCCGCTGGACACAGATACGCAGTATTTT | CASSFPAGPLDTDTQYF
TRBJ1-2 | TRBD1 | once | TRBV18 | TGTGCCAGCTCACCCGGGACAGGGAATTATTATGGCTACACCTTC | CASSPGTGNYYGYTF
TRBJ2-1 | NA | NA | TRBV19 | TGTGCCAGTAGTAGGGGAGAGCCCCCGGTTGGTGAGCAGTTCTTC | CASSRGEPPVGEQFF
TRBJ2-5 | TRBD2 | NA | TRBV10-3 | TGTGCCATCAGTGAGTCGAAGCTAGCGGCCCAGTACTTC | CAISESKLAAQYF
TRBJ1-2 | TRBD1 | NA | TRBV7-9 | TGTGCCAGCAGCTTACCCGGGACAGATGGCTACACCTTC | CASSLPGTDGYTF
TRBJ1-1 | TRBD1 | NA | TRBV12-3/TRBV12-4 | TGTGCCAGCAGTCCGAGGACAGGCCGTCTGGCTTTCTTT | CASSPRTGRLAFF
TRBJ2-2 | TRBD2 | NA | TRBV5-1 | TGCGCCAGCAGCTTCACTAGCGGGAGTATGGACACCGGGGAGCTGTTTTTT | CASSFTSGSMDTGELFF
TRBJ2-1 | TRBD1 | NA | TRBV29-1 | TGCAGCGTTGCAAACGGACAGGGGAGTTACAATGAGCAGTTCTTC | CSVANGQGSYNEQFF
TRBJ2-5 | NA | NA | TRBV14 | TGTGCCAGCAGCCAAGATGAGAACAGACAAGAGACCCAGTACTTC | CASSQDENRQETQYF
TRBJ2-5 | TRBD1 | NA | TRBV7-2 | TGTGCCAGCAGCTCCTCGACAGGGGGCGCGGTGACCCAGTACTTC | CASSSSTGGAVTQYF
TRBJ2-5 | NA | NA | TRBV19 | TGTGCCAGTAGTATTGCACAGCAAGAGACCCAGTACTTC | CASSIAQQETQYF
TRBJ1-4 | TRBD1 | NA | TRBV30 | TGTGCCTGGAGGAACGTGAGAGGGGACAGGGGGTTCGGAAAACTGTTTTTT | CAWRNVRGDRGFGKLFF
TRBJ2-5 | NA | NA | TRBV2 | TGTGCCAGCGGTTATCTAAGTAAGACCCAGTACTTC | CASGYLSKTQYF
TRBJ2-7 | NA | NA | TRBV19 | TGTGCCAGTAGTATCTACCCGGGGAAGAGATACGAGCAGTACTTC | CASSIYPGKRYEQYF
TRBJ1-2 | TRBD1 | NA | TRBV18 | TGTGCCAGCTCACTAAGTACAGGGGGCGCGCTTCGTGGCTACACCTTC | CASSLSTGGALRGYTF
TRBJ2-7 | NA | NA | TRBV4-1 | TGCGCCAGCAGCCAAGCTTTCGGACAGACCTACGAGCAGTACTTC | CASSQAFGQTYEQYF
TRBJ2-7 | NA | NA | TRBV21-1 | TGTGCCAGCAGCAATCAGCTAGCGGATAAGCAGTACTTC | CASSNQLADKQYF
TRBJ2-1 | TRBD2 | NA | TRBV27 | TGTGCCAGCAGTTTACAGGCTAGCGGCAATGAGCAGTTCTTC | CASSLQASGNEQFF
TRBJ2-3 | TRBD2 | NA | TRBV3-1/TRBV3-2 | TGTGCCAGCAGCCAAGAGTTCCGCGGGAGGGTTACAGATACGCAGTATTTT | CASSQEFRGRVTDTQYF
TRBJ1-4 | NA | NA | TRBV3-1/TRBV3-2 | TGTGCCAGCAGCCGGACTTACGAGGGAAAACTGTTTTTT | CASSRTYEGKLFF
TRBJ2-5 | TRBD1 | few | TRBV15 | TGTGCCACCAGCAGATACAGGGGGGAAGAGACCCAGTACTTC | CATSRYRGEETQYF
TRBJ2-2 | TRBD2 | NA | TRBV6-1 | TGTGCCAGCAGTGGGGGGACTAGCGGGAGACTGATGCTCACCGGGGAGCTGTTTTTT | CASSGGTSGRLMLTGELFF
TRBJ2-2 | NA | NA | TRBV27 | TGTGCCAGCGCCCCCGGACTTAACACCGGGGAGCTGTTTTTT | CASAPGLNTGELFF
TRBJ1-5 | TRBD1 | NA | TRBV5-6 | TGTGCCAGCAGCACAGGGGGCAATCAGCCCCAGCATTTT | CASSTGGNQPQHF
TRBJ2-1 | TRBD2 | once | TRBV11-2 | TGTGCCAGCAGCTCTCAAGGACTAGCGGGATCTTTAAGGAATGAGCAGTTCTTC | CASSSQGLAGSLRNEQFF
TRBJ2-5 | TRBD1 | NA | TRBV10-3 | TGTGCCATCAGCCAGGGGACAGGGGGCTCTATTAGGGAGACCCAGTACTTC | CAISQGTGGSIRETQYF
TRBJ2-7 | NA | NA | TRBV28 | TGTGCCAGCAGTATCTATTACGAGCAGTACTTC | CASSIYYEQYF
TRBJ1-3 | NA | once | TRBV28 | TGTGCCAGCAGTTTACGCGGGGCTCCTGGAAACACCATATATTTT | CASSLRGAPGNTIYF
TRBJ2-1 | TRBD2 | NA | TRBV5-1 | TGCGCCAGCAGTGCTAGCGGGAGTTCCAATGAGCAGTTCTTC | CASSASGSSNEQFF
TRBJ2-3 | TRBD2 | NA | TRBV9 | TGTGCCAGCAGCCCAACTAGCGGGGGGAGCTCAGATACGCAGTATTTT | CASSPTSGGSSDTQYF
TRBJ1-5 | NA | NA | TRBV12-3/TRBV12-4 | TGTGCCAGCAGTTTAGCGTCCCTTCAGCCCCAGCATTTT | CASSLASLQPQHF
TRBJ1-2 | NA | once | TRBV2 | TGTGCCAGCACCAGGGAGGATGGCTCTCGCTACACCTTC | CASTREDGSRYTF
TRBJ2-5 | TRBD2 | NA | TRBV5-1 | TGCGCCAGCAGCTTCGGGACTAGCGGGCCAAAAGAGACCCAGTACTTC | CASSFGTSGPKETQYF
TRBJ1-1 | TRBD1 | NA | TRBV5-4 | TGTGCCAGCAGCCCCAGACAGGGGGCAGACACTGAAGCTTTCTTT | CASSPRQGADTEAFF
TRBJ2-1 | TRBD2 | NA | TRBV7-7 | TGTGCTAGCAGCTCCAACAGCGGGGATTACAATGAGCAGTTCTTC | CASSSNSGDYNEQFF
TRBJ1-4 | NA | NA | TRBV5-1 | TGCGCCAGCAGCTTGGTCGGGGTACGAGCTAATGAAAAACTGTTTTTT | CASSLVGVRANEKLFF
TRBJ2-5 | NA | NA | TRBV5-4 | TGTGCCAGCAGCTTCGCAGGGGCGGAAGAGACCCAGTACTTC | CASSFAGAEETQYF
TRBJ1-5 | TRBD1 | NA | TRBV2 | TGTGCCAGCAGACCGACAGGGGGTGGCAATCAGCCCCAGCATTTT | CASRPTGGGNQPQHF
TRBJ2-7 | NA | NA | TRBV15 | TGTGCCACCAGCAGAGGGGACAACGAGCAGTACTTC | CATSRGDNEQYF